One sample yielded the 21 T cell receptor beta chains listed below, sequenced in a study of T cell repertoires in cytomegalovirus infection. No antigen has been assigned to these receptors. TCRdb re-called the reads through MiXCR, storing one row per CDR3 protein. The sample holds around 540,000 distinct CDR3 sequences, 30% to 35% seen once. Source: cultured PBMCs, taken from culture after CMV antigen stimulation. These receptors originate from a human donor in good health (CMV status not recorded). Some clones in this sample may be carry-over from other donors' samples.

The chain links TRBV4-3 to TRBJ1-4, with 7 bases matching TRBD1. J gave up 6 bases and V 5 bases, and 9 bases lay outside the gene matches. The CDR3 sequence is 15 residues long. Germline CDR1 reads LGHNA; CDR2 reads YSLEER. In DNA form, the CDR3 reads TGCGCCAGCAGCGAACAGACAGGGCTTGATGAAAAACTGTTTTTT. It translates to CASSEQTGLDEKLFF.

This chain joins TRBV13 and TRBJ1-1; D possibly corresponds to TRBD1 (6 bases). The V and J ends lost 8 bases and 5 bases respectively, with 15 bases between them. CDR3 length: 13 amino acids. Germline loops: CDR1 PRHDT, CDR2 FYEKMQ (reference sequence). Here the CDR3 reads CASGNRVETEAFF. The CDR3 DNA reads as TGTGCCAGCGGCAACAGGGTTGAAACTGAAGCTTTCTTT.

The rearrangement joins TRBV20-1 to TRBJ1-5, with 10 bases matching TRBD1. CDR3 length equals 18 residues. The V segment lost 6 bases and the J segment 7 bases; nucleotides outside the gene matches: 21. The germline CDR1 and CDR2 sequences are DFQATT and SNEGSKA (reference sequence). The CDR3 reads CSARPARSGTGERQPQHF. The CDR3 DNA follows: TGCAGTGCCCGGCCGGCTCGTTCCGGGACAGGGGAAAGGCAGCCCCAGCATTTT.

This clonotype has just a few counts. This chain connects TRBV7-2 to TRBJ2-1; TRBD1 is a possible D gene (6 bases). Germline V gene lookup returns CDR1 SGHTA and CDR2 FQGNSA. The CDR3 loop spans 16 amino acids. With 1 base removed from V and 7 bases from J, the gap between germline ends came to 17 bases. CDR3 nucleotides: TGTGCCAGCAGCTTAGTAGGGGGAGCCTCGTTAAATGAGCAGTTCTTC. Translated: CASSLVGGASLNEQFF.

The chain recombines TRBV19 with TRBJ1-5; D not certain. V was pared by 1 base and J by 1 base, with 8 bases between. Per the germline V gene, CDR1 is LNHDA and CDR2 is SQIVND (reference sequence). CDR3 length equals 15 residues. CDR3 nucleotides: TGTGCCAGTAGTATAGCAGGCACGAGCAATCAGCCCCAGCATTTT. It translates to CASSIAGTSNQPQHF. The full variable domain, rest sourced from reference TRBV19 and TRBJ1-5, is DGGITQSPKYLFRKEGQNVTLSCEQNLNHDAMYWYRQDPGQGLRLIYYSQIVNDFQKGDIAEGYSVSREKKESFPLTVTSAQKNPTAFYLCASSIAGTSNQPQHFGDGTRLSIL.

This clonotype turned up a few times. The gene calls are TRBV5-6 and TRBJ2-7; possibly TRBD1 for D (6 bases). Germline assignment: CDR1 SGHDT and CDR2 YYEEEE. V lost 4 bases, J lost 3 bases, and 17 bases lay in between. The CDR3 loop spans 15 amino acids. CDR3 bases: TGTGCCAGCAGCCCAGCAAGGGGGATCGTCTACGAGCAGTACGTC. Protein: CASSPARGIVYEQYV.

The chain employs TRBV12-5 and TRBJ2-2; 10 nucleotides line up with TRBD1. This CDR3 is 17 amino acids long. Germline V CDR1 and CDR2: LGHNT, FRNRAP. With 0 bases clipped from V and 5 bases from J, the junction kept 6 bases outside the gene matches. The CDR3 coding sequence is TGTGCTAGTGGTTTGGTACTGGGACAGGGGAATACCGGGGAGCTGTTTTTT. The encoded protein is CASGLVLGQGNTGELFF. Based on the CDR3 plus reference TRBV12-5 and TRBJ2-2, the full variable domain is DARVTQTPRHKVTEMGQEVTMRCQPILGHNTVFWYRQTMMQGLELLAYFRNRAPLDDSGMPKDRFSAEMPDATLATLKIQPSEPRDSAVYFCASGLVLGQGNTGELFFGEGSRLTVL.

The chain carries TRBV7-9 and TRBJ2-3; possibly TRBD2 for D (5 bases). V gave up 5 bases and J gave up 4 bases, with 13 bases separating them. The CDR3 consists of 14 residues. Germline V gives CDR1 SEHNR, CDR2 FQNEAQ (reference sequence). The CDR3 sequence is CASSPGTGSDTQYF. CDR3 DNA: TGTGCCAGCAGCCCCGGTACGGGGTCAGATACGCAGTATTTT.

The rearrangement uses TRBV6-1 and TRBJ2-7; 8 bases map to TRBD1. From germline, CDR1 is MNHNS and CDR2 SASEGT. Germline trimming cut 6 bases from V and 2 bases from J; bases unmatched to any gene: 9. This CDR3 has 15 residues. The CDR3 loop reads CASSSSGTGTYEQYF. Written as DNA, the CDR3 is TGTGCCAGCAGCTCTTCAGGGACAGGAACCTACGAGCAGTACTTC.

This clonotype has a handful of counts. The chain recombines TRBV7-6 with TRBJ1-6, with a weak D call TRBD1 (6 bases). V gave up 4 bases and J gave up 7 bases, with 8 bases separating them. The CDR3 extends over 13 amino acids. Looked up from germline, CDR1 is SGHVS and CDR2 is FNYEAQ. The CDR3 loop is CASSSTGNSPLHF. The CDR3 DNA is TGTGCCAGCAGCTCTACAGGGAATTCACCCCTCCACTTT.

This clonotype has more than one count but fewer than ten. The chain couples TRBV10-1 to TRBJ2-5; no clear D. This CDR3 is built from 14 residues. Germline V gene data show CDR1 as WNHNN and CDR2 as SYGVQD (reference sequence). V gave up 3 bases and J gave up 3 bases, with 11 bases separating them. CDR3 in amino acids: CASSDGDSEETQYF. In DNA, the CDR3 is TGCGCCAGCAGTGATGGCGACTCGGAAGAGACCCAGTACTTC.

This clonotype was seen a few times. In DNA, the CDR3 is TGTGCCAGCGACTTGCAGGTTTTGAAGACCCAGTACTTC. It translates to CASDLQVLKTQYF. J is TRBJ2-5 and V is TRBV2; unclear D gene. CDR1 and CDR2 (germline): SNHLY, FYNNEI. Trimming left V 8 bases short and J 6 bases short, with 16 bases between. The CDR3 length is 13 residues.

The genes are TRBV7-9 and TRBJ2-7; TRBD2 might be the D (6 bases). CDR3 length: 15 amino acids. Germline CDR1 and CDR2: SEHNR and FQNEAQ (reference sequence). V was shortened by 0 bases and J by 3 bases, with 12 bases between the two germline ends. The CDR3 protein is CASSLAASVLYEQYF. The CDR3 DNA sequence: TGTGCCAGCAGCTTAGCCGCTAGCGTCCTCTACGAGCAGTACTTC. The whole variable domain, filled in from reference TRBV7-9 and TRBJ2-7, reads DTGVSQNPRHKITKRGQNVTFRCDPISEHNRLYWYRQTLGQGPEFLTYFQNEAQLEKSRLLSDRFSAERPKGSFSTLEIQRTEQGDSAMYLCASSLAASVLYEQYFGPGTRLTVT.

This clonotype was observed a few times. The chain uses TRBV7-2 and TRBJ2-3, with 8 bases lining up with TRBD1. CDR3 size: 15 residues. The germline V gene encodes CDR1 SGHTA and CDR2 FQGNSA. After removal of 5 bases from V and 3 bases from J, the junction contained 7 bases not matched to a gene. CDR3 nucleotides: TGTGCCAGCAGCCCGACAGGGGCGGGAACAGATACGCAGTATTTT. It translates to CASSPTGAGTDTQYF.

This clonotype has at least ten counts. V gene TRBV7-8 combines with J gene TRBJ1-6; tentative D call: TRBD1 (5 bases). The CDR3 is 14 amino acids. V gave up 6 bases and J gave up 3 bases, with 9 bases separating them. CDR1 SGHVS and CDR2 FQNEAQ come from the germline V gene. DNA of the CDR3: TGTGCCAGCAGAACGGGGGTCTATAATTCACCCCTCCACTTT. Translation gives CASRTGVYNSPLHF. The complete variable domain, with remaining parts taken from reference TRBV7-8 and TRBJ1-6, reads GAGVSQSPRYKVAKRGQDVALRCDPISGHVSLFWYQQALGQGPEFLTYFQNEAQLDKSGLPSDRFFAERPEGSVSTLKIQRTQQEDSAVYLCASRTGVYNSPLHFGNGTRLTVT.

The chain has TRBV29-1 and TRBJ2-1, with D possibly being TRBD1 or TRBD2 (6 bases each). The CDR3 extends over 15 amino acids. Trimming shortened V by 4 bases and J by 7 bases, and 20 bases separated the two germline ends. Looked up from germline, CDR1 is SQVTM and CDR2 is ANQGSEA. The CDR3 region has the DNA TGCAGCGTTGTGGTCGGACTTACAGGGAGGAATGAGCAGTTCTTC. Its translation is CSVVVGLTGRNEQFF.

The chain joins TRBV4-2 to TRBJ2-3; TRBD2 matches at 8 bases. The germline V gene encodes CDR1 LGHNA and CDR2 YNFKEQ. J lost 6 bases, V lost 0 bases, and 11 bases had no gene match. The CDR3 has 17 residues. The CDR3 nucleotides read TGTGCCAGCAGCCAAGAGGGAAGCGGGAGCGGGGTGGATACGCAGTATTTT. It codes for CASSQEGSGSGVDTQYF.

This clonotype was counted between two and nine times. CDR3 protein: CATTGVNTEAFF. The CDR3 DNA reads as TGTGCCACAACCGGGGTGAACACTGAAGCTTTCTTT. J is TRBJ1-1 and V is TRBV11-2, with D hard to call. The CDR3 spans 12 residues. V was pared by 10 bases and J by 0 bases, with 9 bases between. Per the germline V gene, CDR1 is SGHAT and CDR2 is FQNNGV.

This clonotype was seen just once. This sequence joins TRBV11-1 and TRBJ2-1; 9 bases match TRBD2. The CDR3 is made up of 17 amino acids. Germline values: CDR1 SGHAT, CDR2 FQDESV (reference sequence). V gave up 1 base and J gave up 1 base; unmatched junction bases: 5. The CDR3 DNA reads TGTGCCAGCAGCTTAGGATCTAGCGGGAATTCCTACAATGAGCAGTTCTTC. This gives the protein CASSLGSSGNSYNEQFF.

This clonotype has just a few counts. The chain has TRBV7-2 and TRBJ2-2; 9 bases map to TRBD2. The CDR3 covers 18 residues. The germline V gene encodes CDR1 SGHTA and CDR2 FQGNSA. V was clipped by 1 base and J by 0 bases; unmatched bases: 6. The CDR3 DNA reads as TGTGCCAGCAGCTTAGTTCTAGCGGGGAGCGCGAACACCGGGGAGCTGTTTTTT. Translated: CASSLVLAGSANTGELFF.

The chain uses TRBV27 and TRBJ1-1, with 8 bases fitting TRBD1. Losses at the gene ends were 6 bases for V and 0 bases for J; bases not matched to a gene: 12. CDR3 length: 17 residues. CDR1 is MNHEY and CDR2 is SMNVEV in the germline V gene (reference sequence). CDR3 in amino acids: CASRQRNRDRLNTEAFF. CDR3 coding DNA: TGTGCCAGCAGACAACGGAACCGGGACAGGCTGAACACTGAAGCTTTCTTT.